Included here is one T cell receptor (beta chain) sequence, with context. Its antigen is still unknown. These data originate in a study of human T cells and chemical hapten exposure. Specified time point: patch test 3, about 24 weeks after DPC sensitization. The treatment: therapeutic diphenylcyclopropenone sensitization with weekly scalp DPC. Study-level points and caveats: Expanded TCRs clustered into significantly more large CDR3 similarity groups than controls, the analysis revealed.

The library gave individual cDNA molecules unique molecular identifiers. TCRdb used MiXCR to reprocess the RACE reads, holding one entry per CDR3 protein. This sample carries about 190,000 distinct CDR3 sequences, about 22% of them seen once, and the ten largest clones take under 2.5%. Sequences were derived from whole blood, sampled in connection with sensitization to the hapten diphenylcyclopropenone (DPC). This clonotype was obtained from a woman in her thirties or forties with alopecia areata. Some clones in this sample may be carry-over from other donors' samples.

The CDR3 is CASSPLAGGAYNEQFF. CDR3 DNA: TGTGCCAGCAGTCCTCTAGCGGGAGGTGCCTACAATGAGCAGTTCTTC. V gene TRBV12-3 or TRBV12-4 combines with J gene TRBJ2-1; 11 bases line up with TRBD2. The CDR3 runs 16 residues. Germline trimming cut 5 bases from V and 2 bases from J; bases unmatched to any gene: 5.